The 17 T cell receptor beta chains below were found in one sample sequenced in a study of T cells in Graves' hyperthyroidism and ophthalmopathy. Amplification yielded TCR beta CDR3 regions, with RNA transcripts as the source. First-round RT-PCR of the TCR CDR3 relied on the HTBI primer set. TCRdb re-called the multiplex PCR reads with MiXCR, one entry per CDR3 protein. The sample carries around 580,000 distinct CDR3 sequences, about 43% recorded once. Sequencing was done on a sample of peripheral blood or thyroid tissue (not recorded which). The source of these receptors is a woman aged 18-29 years with Graves' hyperthyroidism.

This clonotype was counted at least ten times. The chain employs TRBV7-3 and TRBJ1-1; 8 bases line up with TRBD1. The CDR3 sequence is 13 residues long. CDR1 is SGHTA and CDR2 is FQGTGA in the germline V gene. V was pared by 1 base and J by 6 bases, with 1 base of the junction left unmatched. As DNA, the CDR3 is TGTGCCAGCAGCTTAAACAGGGGGGCTGAAGCTTTCTTT. Translation gives CASSLNRGAEAFF.

This clonotype was seen just once. The gene calls are TRBV11-1 and TRBJ2-5; 16 nucleotides line up with TRBD2. CDR3 length: 17 amino acids. With 4 bases clipped from V and 2 bases from J, the junction kept 4 bases outside the gene matches. Germline CDR1 SGHAT, CDR2 FQDESV (reference sequence). The CDR3 nucleotides are TGTGCCAGCAGCTCTACGGGACTAGCGGGAGGGCAAGAGACCCAGTACTTC. Residues: CASSSTGLAGGQETQYF.

This clonotype was seen ten or more times. The chain employs TRBV9 and TRBJ1-3; tentatively, D is TRBD1 (5 bases). CDR1 SGDLS and CDR2 YYNGEE come from the germline V gene. The CDR3 runs to 14 residues. With 2 bases removed from V and 2 bases from J, the gap between germline ends came to 8 bases. In DNA, the CDR3 is TGTGCCAGCAGCGTCGACAGCGCTGGAAACACCATATATTTT. Its protein product is CASSVDSAGNTIYF.

The chain recombines TRBV20-1 with TRBJ2-1; D call uncertain. Judging by the DNA end, TRBJ2-7 fits better; the J call may be wrong. CDR1 and CDR2 from the germline V gene are DFQATT and SNEGSKA (reference sequence). The CDR3 extends over 13 amino acids. In DNA, the CDR3 is TGCAGTGCTTCCCCTCGGGCAGACAATGAGCAGTACTTC. Its translation is CSASPRADNEQYF.

The genes are TRBV2 and TRBJ1-1, with a weak D call TRBD1 (6 bases). The CDR3 length is 14 residues. With 7 bases removed from V and 1 base from J, the gap between germline ends came to 13 bases. Germline CDR1 SNHLY, CDR2 FYNNEI. CDR3: CASIPGASNTEAFF. The DNA for the CDR3 is TGTGCCAGCATTCCGGGGGCGTCGAACACTGAAGCTTTCTTT.

The table lists this clonotype with many counts. The gene calls are TRBV14 and TRBJ1-1; D might be TRBD1 (5 bases). The CDR3 has 13 amino acids. Germline values: CDR1 SGHDN, CDR2 FVKESK. V was clipped by 5 bases and J by 8 bases, with 15 bases between them. The CDR3 here is CASSRMGPEEAFF. CDR3 in DNA: TGTGCCAGCAGCAGGATGGGGCCAGAAGAAGCTTTCTTT.

The sample holds one count of this clonotype. This rearrangement joins TRBV2 to TRBJ1-4; no clear D. CDR1 SNHLY and CDR2 FYNNEI come from the germline V gene. V was pared by 2 bases and J by 8 bases, with 12 bases between. CDR3 length equals 14 residues. The DNA for the CDR3 is TGTGCCAGCAGTGAATTAGGGTTAGGGGAAAAACTGTTTTTT. The encoded protein is CASSELGLGEKLFF.

Many counts were recorded for this clonotype. The V gene is TRBV6-6, the J gene TRBJ1-3; D ambiguous. The V end lost 6 bases, the J end lost 0 bases, and 21 bases lay between the germline ends. The CDR3 spans 18 residues. CDR1 and CDR2 from the germline V gene are MNHNY and SVGAGI (reference sequence). CDR3 bases: TGTGCCAGCAGCGGCCTTGGAGTTCAGGCTAACTCTGGAAACACCATATATTTT. Its protein product is CASSGLGVQANSGNTIYF.

This clonotype has more than one count but fewer than ten. The rearrangement links TRBV2 to TRBJ1-2; possibly TRBD1 for D (5 bases). The CDR3 length is 10 residues. The V gene lost 10 bases and the J gene lost 3 bases, with 6 bases spanning the gap. Germline CDR1 is SNHLY and CDR2 is FYNNEI. The CDR3 protein is CAKTDYGYTF. The CDR3 DNA is TGTGCCAAGACAGACTATGGCTACACCTTC.

This clonotype was seen many times. The genes are TRBV29-1 and TRBJ1-2; the D gene is possibly TRBD1 (6 bases). This CDR3 comprises 11 residues. CDR1 is SQVTM and CDR2 is ANQGSEA in the germline V gene. The V end lost 8 bases, the J end lost 2 bases, and 9 bases lay between the germline ends. CDR3: CSIGQNYGYTF. For the CDR3, the DNA is TGCAGCATTGGACAGAACTATGGCTACACCTTC.

This clonotype was seen many times. V usage is TRBV5-1 and J usage is TRBJ2-6, with TRBD2 matching over 10 bases. The CDR3 totals 17 residues. Losses at the gene ends were 4 bases for V and 2 bases for J; bases not matched to a gene: 6. Germline V gives CDR1 SGHRS, CDR2 YFSETQ. The CDR3 loop is CASSQSGRAAGANVLTF. DNA for the CDR3: TGCGCCAGCAGCCAGAGCGGGAGGGCCGCTGGGGCCAACGTCCTGACTTTC.

This clonotype was seen repeatedly, ten times or more. With a much larger clone just one base away, this may be a read error. This chain connects TRBV3-1 to TRBJ1-3; D uncertain. Germline V gene sequence: CDR1 LGHDT, CDR2 YNNKEL (reference sequence). V was clipped by 5 bases and J by 0 bases, with 5 bases between them. There are 13 residues in the CDR3. The CDR3 reads CASSVVSGNTIYF. The CDR3 DNA is TGTGCCAGCAGCGTAGTCTCTGGAAACACCATATATTTT.

The chain links TRBV10-2 to TRBJ1-2; TRBD1 agrees at 9 bases. The length of the CDR3 is 13 residues. The V segment lost 7 bases and the J segment 5 bases; nucleotides outside the gene matches: 5. The germline gives CDR1 WSHSY, CDR2 SAAADI. For the CDR3, the DNA is TGCGCCAGCACTGGGACAGGGCCATATGGCTACACCTTC. Amino acid sequence: CASTGTGPYGYTF.

This clonotype was seen once. The chain combines TRBV7-2 with TRBJ2-1; no firm D call. The CDR3 is made up of 13 amino acids. Germline V CDR1 and CDR2: SGHTA, FQGNSA. The ends were cut back, 1 base at V and 7 bases at J, with 8 bases in the middle. In DNA, the CDR3 is TGTGCCAGCAGCTTAGTACGGGCTAATGAGCAGTTCTTC. Protein product: CASSLVRANEQFF. The whole variable domain, filled in from reference TRBV7-2 and TRBJ2-1, reads GAGVSQSPSNKVTEKGKDVELRCDPISGHTALYWYRQSLGQGLEFLIYFQGNSAPDKSGLPSDRFSAERTGGSVSTLTIQRTQQEDSAVYLCASSLVRANEQFFGPGTRLTVL.

In this sample, this clonotype turned up many times. The V call is TRBV13, the J call TRBJ2-2; weak D call: TRBD1 (5 bases). Germline CDR1 reads PRHDT; CDR2 reads FYEKMQ (reference sequence). Deletions cut 0 bases from V and 2 bases from J, with 13 bases between. The CDR3 runs to 17 residues. CDR3: CASSLGFPDINTGELFF. CDR3 DNA sequence: TGTGCCAGCAGCTTAGGCTTTCCGGACATAAACACCGGGGAGCTGTTTTTT.

The chain uses TRBV11-1 and TRBJ2-1, with D perhaps TRBD2 (6 bases). The CDR3 loop spans 14 amino acids. V gave up 5 bases and J gave up 4 bases, with 12 bases separating them. Germline V gene sequence: CDR1 SGHAT, CDR2 FQDESV (reference sequence). CDR3 sequence (DNA): TGTGCCAGCAGCAAACCAGGGAGGTACAATGAGCAGTTCTTC. Translation gives CASSKPGRYNEQFF.

The V gene is TRBV29-1, the J gene TRBJ2-7, with 10 bases that match TRBD2. Germline CDR1 reads SQVTM; CDR2 reads ANQGSEA. The CDR3 spans 12 residues. The CDR3 DNA is TGCAGACCGGGACTAGCGTCCTACGAGCAGTACTTC. Its translation: CRPGLASYEQYF.